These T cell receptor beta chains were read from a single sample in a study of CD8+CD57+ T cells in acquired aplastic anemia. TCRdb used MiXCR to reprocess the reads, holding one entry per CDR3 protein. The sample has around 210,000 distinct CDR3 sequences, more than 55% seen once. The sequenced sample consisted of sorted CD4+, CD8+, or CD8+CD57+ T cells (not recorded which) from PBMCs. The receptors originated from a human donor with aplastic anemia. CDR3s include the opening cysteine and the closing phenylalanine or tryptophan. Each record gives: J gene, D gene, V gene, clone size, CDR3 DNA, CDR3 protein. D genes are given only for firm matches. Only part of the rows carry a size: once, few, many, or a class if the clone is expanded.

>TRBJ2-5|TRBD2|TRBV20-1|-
TGCAGTGCCCATTGGACTAGCGGCCAAGAGACCCAGTACTTC
CSAHWTSGQETQYF
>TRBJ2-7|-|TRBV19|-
TGTGCCAGTAGTATAGGACAGTCCTACGAGCAGTACTTC
CASSIGQSYEQYF
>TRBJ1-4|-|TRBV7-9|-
TGTGCCAGCAGCTTAGGACGGACGGTGTCTGATGAAAAACTGTTTTTT
CASSLGRTVSDEKLFF
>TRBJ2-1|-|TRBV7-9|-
TGTGCCAGCAGCTTCCCGGAGGGTGAGCAGTTCTTC
CASSFPEGEQFF
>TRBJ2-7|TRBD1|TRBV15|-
TGTGCCACCAGCAGCTCCAGGTCGGGACAGGGATTTTCCTACGAGCAGTACTTC
CATSSSRSGQGFSYEQYF
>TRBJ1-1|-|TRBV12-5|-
TGTGCTAGTGGCCCTAGAGGAAACGCGAACACTGAAGCTTTCTTT
CASGPRGNANTEAFF
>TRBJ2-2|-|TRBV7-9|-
TGTGCCAGTAGTATACCTACCGGGGAGCTGTTTTTT
CASSIPTGELFF
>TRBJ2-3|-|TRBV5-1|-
TGCGCCAGCAGCTTGGACGGACAGAGGTTAGATACGCAGTATTTT
CASSLDGQRLDTQYF
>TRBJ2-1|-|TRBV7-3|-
TGTGCCAGCAGCATCGGGACAAGAGACAATGAGCAGTTCTTC
CASSIGTRDNEQFF
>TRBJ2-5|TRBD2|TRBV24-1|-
TGTGCCACCAGTGATTGGACTAGGGTGGAGACCCAGTACTTC
CATSDWTRVETQYF
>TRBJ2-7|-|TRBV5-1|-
TGCGCCAGCAGCTACGACAGGCCATCCTACGAGCAGTACTTC
CASSYDRPSYEQYF
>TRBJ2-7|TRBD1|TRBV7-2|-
TGTGCCAGCAGCTTAAAGGACAGGGTCTCCTACGAGCAGTACTTC
CASSLKDRVSYEQYF
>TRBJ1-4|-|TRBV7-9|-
TGTGCCAGCAGTTCACAGCCTGGGGCTAATGAAAAACTGTTTTTT
CASSSQPGANEKLFF
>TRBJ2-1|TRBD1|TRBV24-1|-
TGTGCCACCAGTGTATACGGACAGGGTTACCATGAGCAGTTCTTC
CATSVYGQGYHEQFF
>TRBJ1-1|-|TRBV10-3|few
TGTGCCATCGGGGAGGACGGTAACACTGAAGCTTTCTTT
CAIGEDGNTEAFF
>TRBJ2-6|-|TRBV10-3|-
TGTGCCATCAGTGGGGGATCCGGGCCCAACGTCCTGACTTTC
CAISGGSGPNVLTF
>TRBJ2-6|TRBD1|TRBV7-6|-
TGTGCCAGCAGCTTAAGGGCGGACAGGGGAAGTGGGGCCAACGTCCTGACTTTC
CASSLRADRGSGANVLTF
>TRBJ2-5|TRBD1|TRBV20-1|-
TGCAGTGCCTGGACAGGGTCCGCAGAGACCCAGTACTTC
CSAWTGSAETQYF
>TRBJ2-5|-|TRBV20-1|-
TGCAGTGCTAGACGAGGACACGCCGGGAAATTAGAGACCCAGTACTTC
CSARRGHAGKLETQYF
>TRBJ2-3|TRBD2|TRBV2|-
TGTGCCAGCCAATTCGGGAGGGGTAGCACAGATACGCAGTATTTT
CASQFGRGSTDTQYF
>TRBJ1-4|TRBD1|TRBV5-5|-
TGTGCCAGCAGCTTGGGGGCCTCGGGACAGGGGGCGCTTTGGGAAAAACTGTTTTTT
CASSLGASGQGALWEKLFF
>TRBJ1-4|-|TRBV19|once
TGTGCCAGTAGTCCCGCGCAGGGTCTAGCTAATGAAAAACTGTTTTTT
CASSPAQGLANEKLFF
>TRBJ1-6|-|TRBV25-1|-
TGTGCCAGCAGTGAATCGGGCCTTCGGTCACCCCTCCACTTT
CASSESGLRSPLHF
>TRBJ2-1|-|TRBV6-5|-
TGTGCCAGCAGTTTCGGGGCAGGGTTGTATGAGCAGTTCTTC
CASSFGAGLYEQFF
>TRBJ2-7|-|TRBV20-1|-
TGCAGTGCTAGAGCGGCGGTTACGTCTACGGAGCAGTACTTC
CSARAAVTSTEQYF
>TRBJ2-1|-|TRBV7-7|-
TGTGCTAGCAGCTTAGGCCAGGGGTACAATGAGCAGTTCTTC
CASSLGQGYNEQFF
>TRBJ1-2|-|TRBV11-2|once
TGTGCCAGCGGCCCCCTGGACAGTTTCTATGGCTACACCTTC
CASGPLDSFYGYTF
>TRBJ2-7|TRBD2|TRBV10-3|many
TGTGCCATCAGTGCCTCAGGACTAGCGGGGCTTCCCTACGAGCAGTACTTC
CAISASGLAGLPYEQYF
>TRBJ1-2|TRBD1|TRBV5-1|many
TGTGCCAGCAGTCCGGGACAGGGGAACTATGGCTACACCTTC
CASSPGQGNYGYTF
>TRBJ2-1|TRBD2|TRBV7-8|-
TGTGCCAGCAGCTTAGTTACAGCGTTGGGGGGGAATGAGCAGTTCTTC
CASSLVTALGGNEQFF
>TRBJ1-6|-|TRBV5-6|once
TGTGCCAGCAGCTCCGCGGTGTCCTCCTATAATTCACCCCTCCACTTT
CASSSAVSSYNSPLHF
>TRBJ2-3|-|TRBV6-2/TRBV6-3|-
TGTGCCAGCAGTGCTAGCGCAGATACGCAGTATTTT
CASSASADTQYF
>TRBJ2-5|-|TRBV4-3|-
TGCGCCAGCAGCCAAGGGACCATACAAGAGACCCAGTACTTC
CASSQGTIQETQYF
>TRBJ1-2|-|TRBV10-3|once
TGTGCCATCAGACCCTCGGGCTATGGCTACACCTTC
CAIRPSGYGYTF
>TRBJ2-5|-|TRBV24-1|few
TGTGCCACCAGTGACCAATACCGGGACCTCGGGGAGACCCAGTACTTC
CATSDQYRDLGETQYF
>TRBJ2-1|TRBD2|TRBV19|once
TGTGCCAGTAGTCTTACTAGCGGGAGGGCCCGAAATGAGCAGTTCTTC
CASSLTSGRARNEQFF
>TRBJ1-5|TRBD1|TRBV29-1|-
TGCAGCGTTGCAGGGGGCAGCAATCAGCCCCAGCATTTT
CSVAGGSNQPQHF